A selection of T cell receptor beta chains follows, all from one sample in a study of cytomegalovirus exposure and HLA in healthy donors. The table came from immunoSEQ multiplex PCR; TCRdb's copy has only in-frame clones and leaves some out. The data show over 100,000 clones, approximately 80% seen once. The sequenced sample was PBMCs. The receptors here all came from a woman in her 40s in good health and CMV-seronegative. CDR3s include the opening cysteine and the closing phenylalanine or tryptophan. D genes are given only for firm matches. Only some rows state a clone size, as once, few, many or a class for expanded clones.

v_call: TRBV19
j_call: TRBJ2-1
clone_size: -
d_call: -
cdr3_aa: CATSPDSLYNEQFF
cdr3_nt: TGTGCCACCTCACCAGACTCCTTGTACAATGAGCAGTTCTTC

v_call: TRBV5-6
j_call: TRBJ2-7
clone_size: -
d_call: -
cdr3_aa: CASRAGTHFYEQYF
cdr3_nt: TGTGCCAGCAGAGCCGGGACTCACTTTTACGAGCAGTACTTC

v_call: TRBV28
j_call: TRBJ2-7
clone_size: -
d_call: TRBD1
cdr3_aa: CASSIQGGYEQYF
cdr3_nt: TGTGCCAGCAGTATACAGGGGGGCTACGAGCAGTACTTC

v_call: TRBV7-2
j_call: TRBJ2-5
clone_size: once
d_call: -
cdr3_aa: CASSLRGIQETQYF
cdr3_nt: TGTGCCAGCAGCCTCCGCGGGATCCAAGAGACCCAGTACTTC

v_call: TRBV5-1
j_call: TRBJ1-1
clone_size: -
d_call: TRBD1
cdr3_aa: CASSLEPGQESEAFF
cdr3_nt: TGCGCCAGCAGCTTGGAACCCGGACAGGAATCTGAAGCTTTCTTT

v_call: TRBV28
j_call: TRBJ2-7
clone_size: -
d_call: TRBD2
cdr3_aa: CASSFLRLAGESIYEQYF
cdr3_nt: TGTGCCAGCAGTTTTCTCCGACTAGCGGGAGAGTCGATCTACGAGCAGTACTTC

v_call: TRBV6-6
j_call: TRBJ1-1
clone_size: -
d_call: -
cdr3_aa: CASSYGQMNTEAFF
cdr3_nt: TGTGCCAGCAGTTACGGTCAGATGAACACTGAAGCTTTCTTT

v_call: TRBV2
j_call: TRBJ1-1
clone_size: -
d_call: TRBD1
cdr3_aa: CARGEVWTGGNTEAFF
cdr3_nt: TGTGCCAGAGGGGAAGTGTGGACAGGGGGGAACACTGAAGCTTTCTTT

v_call: TRBV29-1
j_call: TRBJ1-3
clone_size: few
d_call: -
cdr3_aa: CSVLLPSSGNTIYF
cdr3_nt: TGCAGCGTTCTCCTCCCTAGCTCTGGAAACACCATATATTTT

v_call: TRBV27
j_call: TRBJ2-3
clone_size: -
d_call: TRBD2
cdr3_aa: CASRGRGSMGGAQYF
cdr3_nt: TGTGCCAGCAGGGGTCGCGGGTCGATGGGGGGGGCGCAGTATTTT

v_call: TRBV7-9
j_call: TRBJ1-1
clone_size: -
d_call: -
cdr3_aa: CASGGAGEAFF
cdr3_nt: TGTGCCAGCGGCGGGGCCGGGGAAGCTTTCTTT

v_call: TRBV7-9
j_call: TRBJ1-1
clone_size: -
d_call: TRBD1
cdr3_aa: CASSPSLSGTGEPNTEAFF
cdr3_nt: TGTGCCAGCAGCCCATCCCTCTCCGGGACAGGGGAACCGAACACTGAAGCTTTCTTT

v_call: TRBV4-3
j_call: TRBJ1-4
clone_size: -
d_call: -
cdr3_aa: CASSQDYGAGNEKLFF
cdr3_nt: TGCGCCAGCAGCCAAGACTATGGGGCAGGTAATGAAAAACTGTTTTTT

v_call: TRBV21-1
j_call: TRBJ1-1
clone_size: -
d_call: -
cdr3_aa: CASRPGTDSFF
cdr3_nt: TGTGCCAGCAGGCCCGGGACAGATTCTTTCTTT

v_call: TRBV6-6
j_call: TRBJ2-4
clone_size: -
d_call: -
cdr3_aa: CASSPGVRAKNIQYF
cdr3_nt: TGTGCCAGCAGTCCGGGGGTACGTGCCAAAAACATTCAGTACTTC

v_call: TRBV18
j_call: TRBJ1-5
clone_size: -
d_call: TRBD1
cdr3_aa: CASSPLGTDQPQHF
cdr3_nt: TGTGCCAGCTCACCCCTGGGGACAGATCAGCCCCAGCATTTT

v_call: TRBV28
j_call: TRBJ2-5
clone_size: -
d_call: TRBD2
cdr3_aa: CASSFTEGGKETQYF
cdr3_nt: TGTGCCAGCAGTTTCACCGAGGGAGGGAAGGAGACCCAGTACTTC

v_call: TRBV18
j_call: TRBJ1-1
clone_size: -
d_call: -
cdr3_aa: CASSPLPIGQGTEAFF
cdr3_nt: TGTGCCAGCTCACCTTTACCTATAGGGCAGGGCACTGAAGCTTTCTTT

v_call: TRBV28
j_call: TRBJ2-5
clone_size: -
d_call: TRBD2
cdr3_aa: CASSYDWTSGAKETQYF
cdr3_nt: TGTGCCAGCAGTTACGATTGGACTAGCGGAGCGAAAGAGACCCAGTACTTC

v_call: TRBV29-1
j_call: TRBJ1-5
clone_size: -
d_call: -
cdr3_aa: CSVEVESNQPQHF
cdr3_nt: TGCAGCGTTGAAGTGGAGAGCAATCAGCCCCAGCATTTT

v_call: TRBV5-1
j_call: TRBJ2-1
clone_size: -
d_call: -
cdr3_aa: CASSLSLSGHGYNEQFF
cdr3_nt: TGCGCCAGCAGCTTATCCCTTAGCGGTCATGGTTACAATGAGCAGTTCTTC

v_call: TRBV9
j_call: TRBJ2-2
clone_size: -
d_call: -
cdr3_aa: CASKKRDTGELFF
cdr3_nt: TGTGCCAGCAAAAAGCGCGACACCGGGGAGCTGTTTTTT

v_call: TRBV6-5
j_call: TRBJ2-1
clone_size: -
d_call: -
cdr3_aa: CASSLDSAMGNEQFF
cdr3_nt: TGTGCCAGCAGCCTAGACAGCGCTATGGGAAATGAGCAGTTCTTC

v_call: TRBV7-2
j_call: TRBJ1-5
clone_size: -
d_call: -
cdr3_aa: CASSLGTGSGQPQHF
cdr3_nt: TGTGCCAGCAGCTTAGGTACGGGGAGTGGTCAGCCCCAGCATTTT

v_call: TRBV19
j_call: TRBJ2-1
clone_size: -
d_call: TRBD1
cdr3_aa: CASSLPAGQGSDEQFF
cdr3_nt: TGTGCCAGTAGTTTACCCGCGGGACAGGGGTCGGATGAGCAGTTCTTC

v_call: TRBV7-9
j_call: TRBJ1-2
clone_size: few
d_call: -
cdr3_aa: CASSFVRDQGGYGYTF
cdr3_nt: TGTGCCAGCAGCTTCGTAAGGGATCAGGGTGGCTATGGCTACACCTTC

v_call: TRBV7-9
j_call: TRBJ2-1
clone_size: -
d_call: TRBD2
cdr3_aa: CASSYSGTLSRNEQFF
cdr3_nt: TGTGCCAGCAGCTACAGCGGGACCCTCAGTAGGAATGAGCAGTTCTTC

v_call: TRBV6-5
j_call: TRBJ2-1
clone_size: few
d_call: TRBD1
cdr3_aa: CASSKPGQGVDEQFF
cdr3_nt: TGTGCCAGCAGCAAACCGGGACAGGGAGTGGATGAGCAGTTCTTC

v_call: TRBV13
j_call: TRBJ2-1
clone_size: few
d_call: -
cdr3_aa: CASSLLSWGSSYNEQFF
cdr3_nt: TGTGCCAGCAGCTTATTATCGTGGGGCAGCTCCTACAATGAGCAGTTCTTC

v_call: TRBV7-9
j_call: TRBJ1-5
clone_size: once
d_call: -
cdr3_aa: CASTEDNQPQHF
cdr3_nt: TGTGCGTCCACGGAGGACAATCAGCCCCAGCATTTT

v_call: TRBV6-1
j_call: TRBJ2-1
clone_size: -
d_call: TRBD2
cdr3_aa: CASSEALTTSGYYNEQFF
cdr3_nt: TGTGCCAGCAGTGAAGCGCTAACGACTAGCGGATACTACAATGAGCAGTTCTTC

v_call: TRBV30
j_call: TRBJ2-7
clone_size: -
d_call: -
cdr3_aa: CAWRGAPYEQYF
cdr3_nt: TGTGCCTGGAGAGGGGCGCCCTACGAGCAGTACTTC

v_call: TRBV30
j_call: TRBJ1-4
clone_size: once
d_call: TRBD1
cdr3_aa: CAWSLGTATNEKLFF
cdr3_nt: TGTGCCTGGAGTCTGGGGACAGCAACTAATGAAAAACTGTTTTTT

v_call: TRBV2
j_call: TRBJ2-3
clone_size: few
d_call: TRBD2
cdr3_aa: CASSLTSGSFLDTQYF
cdr3_nt: TGTGCCAGCAGCCTCACTAGCGGGAGTTTTTTAGATACGCAGTATTTT

v_call: TRBV6-1
j_call: TRBJ1-5
clone_size: -
d_call: TRBD1
cdr3_aa: CASSEGQGEGQPQHF
cdr3_nt: TGTGCCAGCAGTGAGGGACAGGGAGAAGGGCAGCCCCAGCATTTT

v_call: TRBV19
j_call: TRBJ2-2
clone_size: -
d_call: TRBD2
cdr3_aa: CASSNAGTSAYTGELFF
cdr3_nt: TGTGCCAGTAGTAACGCCGGGACTAGCGCATACACCGGGGAGCTGTTTTTT

v_call: TRBV14
j_call: TRBJ2-5
clone_size: few
d_call: TRBD2
cdr3_aa: CASSLLGVRGETQYF
cdr3_nt: TGTGCCAGCAGCCTCCTCGGGGTGCGGGGGGAGACCCAGTACTTC

v_call: TRBV7-9
j_call: TRBJ2-1
clone_size: -
d_call: TRBD2
cdr3_aa: CASTGGIEQFF
cdr3_nt: TGTGCCAGCACCGGGGGGATTGAGCAGTTCTTC

v_call: TRBV7-9
j_call: TRBJ2-7
clone_size: -
d_call: -
cdr3_aa: CASSLVGSSYEQYF
cdr3_nt: TGTGCCAGCAGCTTAGTGGGCAGCTCCTACGAGCAGTACTTC

v_call: TRBV30
j_call: TRBJ1-1
clone_size: -
d_call: -
cdr3_aa: CAWSVGEGTEAFF
cdr3_nt: TGTGCCTGGAGTGTAGGGGAGGGGACTGAAGCTTTCTTT

v_call: TRBV28
j_call: TRBJ2-3
clone_size: -
d_call: TRBD2
cdr3_aa: CASSSLLREGLDTQYF
cdr3_nt: TGTGCCAGCAGTTCCCTCTTGCGGGAGGGGTTAGATACGCAGTATTTT

v_call: TRBV4-3
j_call: TRBJ2-3
clone_size: -
d_call: TRBD2
cdr3_aa: CASSETGTSGSITDTQYF
cdr3_nt: TGCGCCAGCAGCGAAACCGGGACTAGCGGGAGTATCACAGATACGCAGTATTTT

v_call: TRBV6-5
j_call: TRBJ1-3
clone_size: -
d_call: -
cdr3_aa: CASSSRRNTIYF
cdr3_nt: TGTGCCAGCAGCTCCCGCCGGAACACCATATATTTT

v_call: TRBV7-6
j_call: TRBJ2-3
clone_size: -
d_call: -
cdr3_aa: CASSRGRADTQYF
cdr3_nt: TGTGCCAGCAGCAGAGGGCGGGCAGATACGCAGTATTTT

v_call: TRBV7-9
j_call: TRBJ2-2
clone_size: -
d_call: TRBD2
cdr3_aa: CASSDTSGSTGELFF
cdr3_nt: TGTGCCAGCAGTGATACTAGCGGGAGCACCGGGGAGCTGTTTTTT

v_call: TRBV6-1
j_call: TRBJ2-7
clone_size: -
d_call: TRBD1
cdr3_aa: CASSLSGTGPYEQYF
cdr3_nt: TGTGCCAGCAGTCTGTCCGGGACAGGTCCCTACGAGCAGTACTTC

v_call: TRBV6-5
j_call: TRBJ2-7
clone_size: -
d_call: -
cdr3_aa: CASSYSISTGEQYF
cdr3_nt: TGTGCCAGCAGTTACTCGATTAGCACAGGGGAGCAGTACTTC

v_call: TRBV9
j_call: TRBJ2-7
clone_size: -
d_call: TRBD1
cdr3_aa: CASSLGWAGGLNEQYF
cdr3_nt: TGTGCCAGCAGCCTAGGTTGGGCAGGGGGCTTGAACGAGCAGTACTTC

v_call: TRBV11-1
j_call: TRBJ1-1
clone_size: -
d_call: -
cdr3_aa: CASSLGPWATEAFF
cdr3_nt: TGTGCCAGCAGCTTAGGGCCGTGGGCCACTGAAGCTTTCTTT

v_call: TRBV28
j_call: TRBJ1-5
clone_size: -
d_call: -
cdr3_aa: CASRGTPYSNQPQHF
cdr3_nt: TGTGCCAGCAGGGGGACACCGTATAGCAATCAGCCCCAGCATTTT

v_call: TRBV6-5
j_call: TRBJ2-2
clone_size: -
d_call: TRBD1
cdr3_aa: CASRPMTGSGELFF
cdr3_nt: TGTGCCAGCAGACCTATGACAGGGAGTGGGGAGCTGTTTTTT

v_call: TRBV6-6
j_call: TRBJ2-3
clone_size: -
d_call: TRBD1
cdr3_aa: CASSYYGTVTDTQYF
cdr3_nt: TGTGCCAGCAGTTACTACGGGACAGTAACAGATACGCAGTATTTT

v_call: TRBV27
j_call: TRBJ1-5
clone_size: -
d_call: -
cdr3_aa: CASSFGRYQPQHF
cdr3_nt: TGTGCCAGCAGTTTCGGTCGGTATCAGCCCCAGCATTTT

v_call: TRBV7-2
j_call: TRBJ1-5
clone_size: once
d_call: TRBD1
cdr3_aa: CASSLQGRGRPQPQHF
cdr3_nt: TGTGCCAGCAGCTTACAGGGCAGGGGGCGACCTCAGCCCCAGCATTTT

v_call: TRBV4-3
j_call: TRBJ2-1
clone_size: -
d_call: TRBD2
cdr3_aa: CASSQEREAYNEQFF
cdr3_nt: TGCGCCAGCAGCCAAGAGCGGGAGGCTTACAATGAGCAGTTCTTC

v_call: TRBV6-5
j_call: TRBJ2-1
clone_size: -
d_call: TRBD2
cdr3_aa: CASSYVAGATYNEQFF
cdr3_nt: TGTGCCAGCAGCTACGTAGCGGGAGCCACGTACAATGAGCAGTTCTTC

v_call: TRBV28
j_call: TRBJ1-2
clone_size: once
d_call: -
cdr3_aa: CASRPDRDYGYTF
cdr3_nt: TGTGCCAGCAGACCGGACAGAGACTATGGCTACACCTTC

v_call: TRBV6-5
j_call: TRBJ1-1
clone_size: -
d_call: TRBD1
cdr3_aa: CASRQQGATEAFF
cdr3_nt: TGTGCCAGCAGGCAACAGGGGGCCACTGAAGCTTTCTTT